The 11 T cell receptor beta chains given below trace back to one sample, sequenced in a study of CD8 T cells in Susac syndrome. Reverse transcription used roughly 0.45 to 1 ug RNA and random hexamers. One entry per CDR3 protein results from TCRdb running MiXCR on the immunoSEQ multiplex PCR reads. The data hold roughly 200,000 distinct CDR3 sequences, with over 85% observed a single time. The sequenced sample consisted of CD4+ T cells from PBMCs. Source of these receptors: a human donor in good health.

The J gene is TRBJ1-5, the V gene TRBV9, with 9 bases identical to TRBD1. Per germline, CDR1 SGDLS and CDR2 YYNGEE. The CDR3 has 14 amino acids. Trimming removed 3 bases from V and 6 bases from J; junction bases left unmatched: 4. CDR3 sequence reads: CASSAQGAIQPQHF. The CDR3 coding sequence is TGTGCCAGCAGCGCACAGGGGGCGATTCAGCCCCAGCATTTT.

V gene TRBV25-1 combines with J gene TRBJ2-1; 7 nucleotides align to TRBD2. CDR1 MGHDK and CDR2 SYGVNS come from the germline V gene. The CDR3 is 13 amino acids. Trimming took 7 bases from V and 3 from J; bases not matched to a gene: 3. The CDR3 protein is CASTAGNYNEQFF. CDR3 in DNA: TGTGCCAGCACAGCGGGGAACTACAATGAGCAGTTCTTC.

The gene calls are TRBV29-1 and TRBJ1-2, with D maybe TRBD1 (6 bases). Germline CDR1 is SQVTM and CDR2 is ANQGSEA. Trimming cost V 7 bases and J 3 bases, with 12 bases left between them. CDR3 length: 12 residues. CDR3 protein: CSGTGGDYGYTF. The CDR3 nucleotides are TGCAGCGGTACGGGGGGCGACTATGGCTACACCTTC.

DNA for the CDR3: TGCAGTGCTAGTGACCAGTTCTTC. Translation gives CSASDQFF. The V call is TRBV20-1, the J call TRBJ2-1; D not certain. Per the germline V gene, CDR1 is DFQATT and CDR2 is SNEGSKA (reference sequence). The CDR3 extends over 8 amino acids. Trimming pared 3 bases from V and 13 bases from J, leaving 4 bases between.

The rearrangement links TRBV21-1 to TRBJ1-4. TRBV21-1 is listed as a pseudogene. The CDR3 contains 16 residues. CDR3 protein: CASSKFGSSTNEKLFF. The CDR3 nucleotides read TGTGCCAGCAGCAAATTTGGATCGTCAACTAATGAAAAACTGTTTTTT.

The V gene is TRBV3-1, the J gene TRBJ2-3; no reliable D call. The V end was cut by 4 bases, the J end by 4 bases, with 12 bases between. Germline values: CDR1 LGHDT, CDR2 YNNKEL (reference sequence). This CDR3 has 14 amino acids. The CDR3 loop reads CASSPGQPPDTQYF. CDR3 coding DNA: TGTGCCAGCAGCCCGGGTCAACCCCCAGATACGCAGTATTTT.

The rearrangement uses TRBV29-1 and TRBJ2-1, with a tentative D call TRBD2 (5 bases). The CDR3 contains 12 residues. Per germline, CDR1 SQVTM and CDR2 ANQGSEA. V was shortened by 5 bases and J by 5 bases, with 10 bases between the two germline ends. The DNA for the CDR3 is TGCAGCGTTTCCCTAGCCGACAATGAGCAGTTCTTC. It specifies CSVSLADNEQFF.

This chain uses TRBV27 with TRBJ2-1; possible D gene TRBD2, 7 bases. The V gene lost 4 bases and the J gene lost 4 bases, with 14 bases spanning the gap. This CDR3 comprises 15 residues. CDR1 and CDR2 from the germline V gene are MNHEY and SMNVEV (reference sequence). CDR3 DNA: TGTGCCAGCAGTTGGACTAGAGGGGGATACAATGAGCAGTTCTTC. Its protein product is CASSWTRGGYNEQFF.

The J gene is TRBJ2-3, the V gene TRBV28; D not certain. This CDR3 spans 12 amino acids. Germline V gene lookup returns CDR1 MDHEN and CDR2 SYDVKM. V gave up 11 bases and J gave up 1 base, with 10 bases separating them. CDR3 protein: CAAAAGTDTQYF. CDR3 coding DNA: TGTGCCGCGGCGGCAGGCACAGATACGCAGTATTTT.

The V call is TRBV20-1, the J call TRBJ1-2, with a tentative D call TRBD1 (5 bases). CDR3 size: 14 residues. The V end lost 3 bases, the J end lost 4 bases, and 15 bases lay between the germline ends. Per germline, CDR1 DFQATT and CDR2 SNEGSKA (reference sequence). CDR3 sequence (DNA): TGCAGTGCTAGCACAGGCAGCTTTTCCTATGGCTACACCTTC. As protein: CSASTGSFSYGYTF.

The CDR3 region is CASSLGKGTHEQYV. Written as DNA, the CDR3 is TGTGCCAGCAGTTTAGGGAAGGGAACGCACGAGCAGTACGTC. The chain uses TRBV12-3 or TRBV12-4 and TRBJ2-7; D not resolved. V dropped 1 base and J dropped 5 bases, with 12 bases sitting between them. This CDR3 spans 14 amino acids.